Presented here are 2 T cell receptor beta chains from one specimen sequenced in a study of cytomegalovirus exposure and HLA in healthy donors. PCR employed 60 Vbeta and 13 Jbeta primers. This table comes from immunoSEQ multiplex PCR, and its TCRdb copy is limited to in-frame clones, with some not included. Of fewer than 250,000 clones in the sample, about 80% were seen once. Input material: PBMCs. All receptors come from a male donor in good health and CMV-seronegative.

This sequence joins TRBV7-2 and TRBJ2-2; D gene uncertain. The CDR3 runs 17 residues. CDR1 is SGHTA and CDR2 is FQGNSA in the germline V gene. V lost 3 bases and J lost 2, with 16 bases in between. The CDR3 coding sequence is TGTGCCAGCAGCTTTCAGTCAACGATCTCTAACACCGGGGAGCTGTTTTTT. Residues: CASSFQSTISNTGELFF.

The V and J genes are TRBV7-9 and TRBJ1-3, with TRBD1 as a possible D gene (5 bases). V was shortened by 1 base and J by 2 bases, with 9 bases between the two germline ends. Germline CDR1 SEHNR, CDR2 FQNEAQ (reference sequence). The CDR3 sequence is 15 residues long. The CDR3 sequence: CASSLGRAAGNTIYF. As DNA, the CDR3 is TGTGCCAGCAGCTTAGGCAGGGCAGCTGGAAACACCATATATTTT.